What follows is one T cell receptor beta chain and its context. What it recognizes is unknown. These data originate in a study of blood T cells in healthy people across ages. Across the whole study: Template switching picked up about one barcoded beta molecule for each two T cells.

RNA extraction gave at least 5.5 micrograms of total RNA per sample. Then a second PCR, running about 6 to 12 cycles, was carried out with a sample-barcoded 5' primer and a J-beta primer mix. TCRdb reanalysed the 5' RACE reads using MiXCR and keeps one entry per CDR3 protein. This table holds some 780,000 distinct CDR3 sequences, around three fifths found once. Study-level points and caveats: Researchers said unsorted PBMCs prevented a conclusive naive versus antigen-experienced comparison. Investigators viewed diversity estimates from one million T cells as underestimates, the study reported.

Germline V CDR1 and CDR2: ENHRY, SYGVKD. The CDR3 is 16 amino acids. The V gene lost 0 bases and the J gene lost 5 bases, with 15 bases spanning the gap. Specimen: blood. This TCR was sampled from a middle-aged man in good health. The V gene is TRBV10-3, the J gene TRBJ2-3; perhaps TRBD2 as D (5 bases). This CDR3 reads CAISESTEARGDTQYF. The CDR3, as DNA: TGTGCCATCAGTGAGTCGACGGAGGCCCGGGGAGATACGCAGTATTTT.